This TCR beta chain stems from a study of CD8 T cells in Susac syndrome. The wider study: There were about 6 sequenced Susac syndrome patients with active disease and under ten in remission. At the time of blood draw, patients with Susac syndrome were therapy-naive, receiving corticosteroids, or receiving intravenous immunoglobulin alone.

Germline V lookup: CDR1 MNHNY, CDR2 SVGAGI (reference sequence). CDR3 size: 14 residues. Trimming pared 5 bases from V and 6 bases from J, leaving 16 bases between. The TEMRA cells underwent FACS enrichment, while the CD8+ and CD4+ T cells underwent negative isolation. Random hexamers primed reverse transcription of about 0.5 to 1 ug RNA. It was immunoSEQ multiplex PCR that amplified TCR beta CDR3 across 54 Vbeta and 13 Jbeta. MiXCR, run by TCRdb on the immunoSEQ multiplex PCR reads, gives a single entry per CDR3 protein. The sample has around 81,000 distinct CDR3 sequences, approximately 95% seen once.

This receptor was obtained from a human donor with Susac syndrome. The V gene is TRBV6-6, the J gene TRBJ1-2; the D gene is possibly TRBD1 (5 bases). Material: CD8+ T cells from PBMCs. The CDR3 spells CASSTPGQTHGYTF. The DNA of the CDR3 is TGTGCCAGCAGTACCCCGGGGCAGACCCATGGCTACACCTTC.